The clone carrying this T cell receptor (beta chain) appeared a single time. The antigen is not known. Germline V gene lookup returns CDR1 SGHRS and CDR2 YFSETQ. The CDR3 consists of 15 residues. V was trimmed by 1 base and J by 5 bases, leaving 13 bases between them. The data stem from a study of cytomegalovirus exposure and HLA in healthy donors. General study results and limits: For cytomegalovirus status, the classifier reportedly gave diagnoses with high specificity and sensitivity. What a later analysis showed was that several of the most significant clusters appeared linked to common viral pathogens.

Researchers ran the PCR with 60 Vbeta and 13 Jbeta primers. Profiling relied on immunoSEQ multiplex PCR, and the TCRdb table lists in-frame clones only, not all of them. The profile covers 70,000 to 90,000 clones, with about 66% appearing a single time and roughly 21% taken by the ten largest. The sample was PBMCs. The rearrangement uses TRBV5-1 and TRBJ2-4, with a weak D call TRBD1 (6 bases). The TCR originated in a man in his forties or fifties in good health and CMV-seropositive. The CDR3 DNA sequence: TGCGCCAGCAGCTTGCAGGGGCGTGAGGAAAACATTCAGTACTTC. This sequence encodes CASSLQGREENIQYF. The entire variable domain, with the rest obtained from reference TRBV5-1 and TRBJ2-4, is as follows: KAGVTQTPRYLIKTRGQQVTLSCSPISGHRSVSWYQQTPGQGLQFLFEYFSETQRNKGNFPGRFSGRQFSNSRSEMNVSTLELGDSALYLCASSLQGREENIQYFGAGTRLSVL.